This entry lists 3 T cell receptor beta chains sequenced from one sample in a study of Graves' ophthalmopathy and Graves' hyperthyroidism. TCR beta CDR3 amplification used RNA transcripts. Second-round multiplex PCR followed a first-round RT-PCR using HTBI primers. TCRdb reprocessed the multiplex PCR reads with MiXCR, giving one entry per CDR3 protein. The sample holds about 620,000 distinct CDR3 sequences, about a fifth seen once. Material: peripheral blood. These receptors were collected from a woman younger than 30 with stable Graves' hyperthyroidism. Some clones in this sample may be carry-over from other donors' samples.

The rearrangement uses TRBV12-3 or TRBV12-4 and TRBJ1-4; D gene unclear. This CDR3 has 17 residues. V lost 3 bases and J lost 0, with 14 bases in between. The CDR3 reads CASSFLLQLATNEKLFF. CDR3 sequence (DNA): TGTGCCAGCAGTTTCTTACTACAACTAGCAACTAATGAAAAACTGTTTTTT.

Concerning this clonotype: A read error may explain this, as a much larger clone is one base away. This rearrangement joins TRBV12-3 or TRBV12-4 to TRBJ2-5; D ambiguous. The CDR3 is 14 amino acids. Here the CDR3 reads CASSSTESQEIQYF. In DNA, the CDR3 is TGTGCCAGCAGTTCGACGGAATCCCAAGAGATCCAGTACTTC.

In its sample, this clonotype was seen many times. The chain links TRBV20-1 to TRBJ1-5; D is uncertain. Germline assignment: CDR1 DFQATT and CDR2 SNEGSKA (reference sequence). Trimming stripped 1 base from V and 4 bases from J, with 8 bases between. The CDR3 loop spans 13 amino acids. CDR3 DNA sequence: TGCAGTGCTAGAGGGCAGACAAATCAGCCCCAGCATTTT. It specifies CSARGQTNQPQHF.